A selection of T cell receptor beta chains follows, all from one sample in a study of shared clonotypes between healthy human individuals. The method was immunoSEQ multiplex PCR; TCRdb's version includes in-frame clones alone and lacks a portion of them. The table lists hundreds of thousands of clones, approximately 96% of them singletons. Sequencing was carried out using naive CD8+ T cells sorted from blood. The receptor source for this set is a woman aged 30 to 39 in good health. The CDR3 runs from the conserved cysteine through the conserved F or W. A D gene is named only where the DNA matches it firmly. Part of the rows lack a size; the others show once, few, many or a class for expanded clones.

TRBV27	TRBD2	.	TRBJ2-3	TGTGCCAGCAGCGGGGGGGTGACTAGCACAGATACGCAGTATTTT	CASSGGVTSTDTQYF
TRBV10-3	.	.	TRBJ2-1	TGTGCCATCAGTGACAGGGGCTCCTACAATGAGCAGTTCTTC	CAISDRGSYNEQFF
TRBV27	TRBD1	.	TRBJ2-7	TGTGCCAGTAGAAAGGGGACAGGCTACGAGCAGTACTTC	CASRKGTGYEQYF
TRBV29-1	TRBD1	.	TRBJ2-1	TGCAGCGGATCCGGGACAGGGGGCGTGCGCGGGAATGTCTATGAGCAGTTCTTC	CSGSGTGGVRGNVYEQFF
TRBV19	.	.	TRBJ2-5	TGTGCCAGTAGTCCACACCTACAAGAGACCCAGTACTTC	CASSPHLQETQYF
TRBV4-1	.	.	TRBJ2-3	TGCGCCAGCAGCAGACGGTCTACAGATACGCAGTATTTT	CASSRRSTDTQYF
TRBV7-8	TRBD2	once	TRBJ2-7	TGTGCCAGCAGCTTAGGGACTAGCGGGGACGAGCAGTACTTC	CASSLGTSGDEQYF
TRBV5-4	TRBD2	.	TRBJ2-1	TGTGCCAGCAGCTATGGACTAGCGGGAGATGAGCAGTTCTTC	CASSYGLAGDEQFF
TRBV7-9	.	.	TRBJ2-7	TGTGCCAGCAGCCCAATGCGGAACCCCTACGAGCAGTACTTC	CASSPMRNPYEQYF
TRBV28	.	.	TRBJ2-7	TGTGCCAGCAGTTTAGGGGGCGGCGGGAGTCGAGACTACGAGCAGTACTTC	CASSLGGGGSRDYEQYF
TRBV7-7	.	once	TRBJ2-5	TGTGCCAGCAGCTTAGGGTGGGGGGAGAAGGAGGAGACCCAGTACTTC	CASSLGWGEKEETQYF